The source of this T cell receptor (beta chain) is a study of shared clonotypes between healthy human individuals. The overall study: CD4 naive cells filled three plates per donor, CD4 memory three, CD8 naive two and CD8 memory one. Findings and limits, study-wide: In four donors, about 5% of naive CD4 clonotypes appeared in common. Non-shared clonotypes were found to have lower generation probabilities than the clonotypes that were shared by all four of the sorted-subset donors.

As regards this clone: The antigen is not known. The sample has other DNA sequences that encode this CDR3 too.

Produced via immunoSEQ multiplex PCR; TCRdb's table is partial and in-frame only. Among around 2.1 million clones listed, 90% to 96% were seen once. The V gene's germline CDR1 is MNHEY and CDR2 SVGAGI. V shed 5 bases and J 2 bases; nucleotides not matched to a gene: 3. This CDR3 is built from 13 residues. Investigators divided CD4+ cells into CD45RA+ naive and CD45RA-negative memory subsets. The chain recombines TRBV6-5 with TRBJ2-7; 7 bases map to TRBD1. The sequence was obtained from a man aged 18 to 29 in good health. Material: naive CD4+ T cells sorted from blood. Subset denoted: CD45RA+ positively selected. Here the CDR3 reads CASSRGGPYEQYF. The DNA of the CDR3 is TGTGCCAGCAGTCGAGGGGGCCCCTACGAGCAGTACTTC.